A single sample is the source of the 7 T cell receptor beta chains below, sequenced in a study of cytomegalovirus exposure and HLA in healthy donors (dated by TCRdb to 2015 to 2018). The library was produced with the immunoSEQ multiplex PCR assay. A mixture of 60 forward primers for TCR Vbeta segments and 13 reverse primers for TCR Jbeta segments was used in the multiplex PCR. TCRdb took over this immuneACCESS table, retaining in-frame rearrangements with V and J assigned. Such tables are incomplete; in checked studies, under half of the missing clones stem from an unresolved V gene, and the remainder is unexplained. The sample includes more than 85,000 clones, with approximately 84% observed a single time. The ten largest clones take up 1.5% to 2% of the sample. The sequenced sample consisted of PBMCs. The source is a man aged 35 to 55 in good health and CMV-seronegative.

The gene calls are TRBV7-2 and TRBJ1-1; D gene unclear. Germline CDR1 and CDR2: SGHTA and FQGNSA. CDR3 size: 13 residues. The V and J ends lost 2 bases and 5 bases respectively, with 9 bases between them. CDR3 amino acids: CASSLKGDTEAFF. CDR3 coding DNA: TGTGCCAGCAGCTTAAAGGGAGATACTGAAGCTTTCTTT.

The chain joins TRBV15 to TRBJ2-2, with 7 bases that match TRBD1. V lost 2 bases to trimming and J lost 2 bases; unmatched junction nucleotides: 2. The CDR3 loop spans 15 amino acids. Germline CDR1 LNHNV, CDR2 YYDKDF (reference sequence). The DNA of the CDR3 is TGTGCCACCAGCAGATACAGGGGCAACACCGGGGAGCTGTTTTTT. This translates into CATSRYRGNTGELFF.

The chain carries TRBV5-6 and TRBJ2-3, with TRBD2 matching 9 bases. Germline V lookup: CDR1 SGHDT, CDR2 YYEEEE. This CDR3 is 14 amino acids long. The V gene end was trimmed by 5 bases and the J gene end by 1 base; junction bases not matched to a gene: 2. The DNA of the CDR3 is TGTGCCAGCAGTTTAGCGGGGGGCACAGATACGCAGTATTTT. Its protein is CASSLAGGTDTQYF. Together with reference TRBV5-6 and TRBJ2-3, the CDR3 gives the full variable domain: DAGVTQSPTHLIKTRGQQVTLRCSPKSGHDTVSWYQQALGQGPQFIFQYYEEEERQRGNFPDRFSGHQFPNYSSELNVNALLLGDSALYLCASSLAGGTDTQYFGPGTRLTVL.

The chain combines TRBV5-6 with TRBJ2-3; TRBD2 might be the D (6 bases). The CDR3 sequence is 16 residues long. Germline V gives CDR1 SGHDT, CDR2 YYEEEE. The V gene lost 4 bases and the J gene lost 0 bases, with 15 bases spanning the gap. CDR3 DNA sequence: TGTGCCAGCAGCCGTTACGGCGGGGATAGCACAGATACGCAGTATTTT. As protein: CASSRYGGDSTDTQYF.

The rearrangement joins TRBV30 to TRBJ1-1; tentatively, D is TRBD1 (5 bases). The germline V gene has CDR1 GTSNPN and CDR2 SVGIG (reference sequence). This CDR3 is built from 15 residues. V lost 0 bases and J lost 1, with 12 bases in between. In DNA, the CDR3 is TGTGCCTGGAGTGTACTGGGACTGGGGAACACTGAAGCTTTCTTT. It encodes CAWSVLGLGNTEAFF. Full variable domain (missing parts from reference TRBV30 and TRBJ1-1): SQTIHQWPATLVQPVGSPLSLECTVEGTSNPNLYWYRQAAGRGLQLLFYSVGIGQISSEVPQNLSASRPQDRQFILSSKKLLLSDSGFYLCAWSVLGLGNTEAFFGQGTRLTVV.

This clone was observed once. J is TRBJ2-7 and V is TRBV5-1; no reliable D call. Trimming stripped 2 bases from V and 5 bases from J, with 5 bases between. Per germline, CDR1 SGHRS and CDR2 YFSETQ. This CDR3 has 11 residues. The CDR3 DNA is TGCGCCAGCAGCTTTGGAGACGAGCAGTACTTC. Its translation: CASSFGDEQYF.

The rearrangement joins TRBV7-9 to TRBJ2-1; maybe TRBD1 (5 bases). The germline gives CDR1 SEHNR, CDR2 FQNEAQ (reference sequence). The CDR3 length is 14 residues. The V end was cut by 5 bases, the J end by 6 bases, with 14 bases between. The CDR3 region is CASSKGRVSNEQFF. CDR3 nucleotide sequence: TGTGCCAGCAGCAAGGGGCGAGTTTCCAATGAGCAGTTCTTC.